The clone carrying this T cell receptor beta chain has at least ten counts. Its target is unknown. This record comes from a study of T-cell memory formation after mild COVID-19. General study findings and limits: Balance between CD4 and CD8 was seen in clones contracting day 15 to 85, and a CD4+ lean was seen in later expanders. Second-wave clones that peaked on day 37 lacked confirmed SARS-CoV-2 specificity. Chiefly within CM and EM were the contracting CD4+ clones; CD8+ ones were within EMRA.

Using its own MiXCR run on the 5' RACE reads, TCRdb lists one record per CDR3 protein. The sample lists roughly 100,000 distinct CDR3 sequences, less than 15% occurring once. The V and J ends lost 3 bases and 3 bases, in that order; junction bases with no gene match: 3. Per the germline V gene, CDR1 is LGHNA and CDR2 is YNFKEQ. The CDR3 is made up of 15 amino acids. Source material: PBMCs or a T cell subset sorted from them (not recorded which). The clonotype was recovered from an adult woman who had mild COVID-19 (a few samples of this study predate the infection). Cell type and time point are not known. The chain recombines TRBV4-2 with TRBJ2-1; 9 bases map to TRBD2. The CDR3: CASSQGREGYNEQFF. CDR3 DNA: TGTGCCAGCAGCCAGGGGCGGGAGGGCTACAATGAGCAGTTCTTC.